This T cell receptor beta chain derives from a study of blood T cell repertoires in COVID-19. Study details: The United States, Italy and Spain were the sources of the acute and convalescent COVID-19 samples.

From germline, CDR1 is SGHVS and CDR2 FQNEAQ. Trimming removed 3 bases from V and 3 bases from J; junction bases left unmatched: 4. CDR3 length: 14 amino acids. Study processing details: Counts of nucleated cells, estimated from reference gene primer amplification, were obtained. Measured with immunoSEQ multiplex PCR; TCRdb has only the in-frame clones, and not every one. Clone size and V and J calls were adopted from that table, with D and trimming inferred from the DNA. The table records 85,000 to 90,000 clones, roughly 80% of them present only once. The genes are TRBV7-8 and TRBJ2-7; 8 bases line up with TRBD1. Sequences were obtained from peripheral blood. The sequence came from a woman older than 75 with active or convalescent COVID-19. The chain's CDR3 is CASSLTGEGYEQYF. Here the CDR3 DNA reads TGTGCCAGCAGCTTGACAGGGGAAGGCTACGAGCAGTACTTC.